This TCR beta chain was sequenced during a study of regulatory T cells in long-lasting Graves disease (dated by TCRdb to the early 2020s). About the full investigation: Persistent Graves' disease was defined as persistently positive TSH receptor autoantibodies together with antithyroid drug treatment for over 5 years. In the clinical cohort, patients with persistent Graves' disease had used antithyroid drugs for an average of about 10.3 years. Patients with persistent Graves' disease were compared with patients with newly diagnosed Graves' disease using TCR sequencing and RNA sequencing of peripheral blood. A total of around 35 samples underwent TCR sequencing: some 13 from persistent and roughly 20 from newly diagnosed Graves' disease patients. The study was registered as a clinical trial and conducted in China.

The library was produced with multiplex PCR. TCRdb names Illumina HiSeq 4000 as the instrument used. TCR beta libraries were built with iRepertoire HTBI primers and Arm-PCR amplification of CDR3 regions. Before sequencing, the PCR products went through gel purification. The source study handled its data this way. Gene usage analysis of CDR3 amino acid clonotypes relied on the roughly 60 TRBV and 14 TRBJ segments identified across samples. Filtered high-quality paired reads were merged into contigs using COPE and FqMerger. Contigs were aligned with BLAST to IMGT TRBV, TRBD and TRBJ reference genes, and CDR3 was defined per IMGT. Highly expanded clones were defined as clonotypes with a frequency above 0.1%. Shannon entropy was used to measure repertoire diversity, and the Gini coefficient was used to measure V-J evenness. A clonotype found in more than one individual was treated as public. TCRdb reworked the public reads: Q25 trimming with fastp, MiXCR clone assembly, productive beta chains retained. Rows are combined by CDR3 protein, so each entry shows the most common genes and DNA. The V and J calls and clone size are TCRdb's, not the authors'. This sample is represented by 420,000 or so distinct CDR3 sequences; roughly a quarter of them were singletons. Of the sample, over 25% falls within the top ten clones.

Interpreted using the paper, the time point label stands for: persistent/refractory GD, antithyroid drugs over 5 years with positive TRAb. For both TCR sequencing and RNA sequencing, RNA was extracted from PBMCs using TRIzol. The diagnosis of Graves' disease followed American Thyroid Association guidelines. Patients for the study were recruited at an endocrinology department in Xi'an, China. From each patient, around 9.3 milliliters of peripheral blood was collected into an EDTA anticoagulant tube. Ficoll Paque Plus density gradient separation was used to isolate PBMCs, and no further T cell sorting was done. An Agilent 2100 Bioanalyzer and agarose gel were used to check RNA quality, while a NanoDrop 2000 measured RNA concentration. Ten or more counts support this clonotype. It lacks a known antigen. No much larger clone exists at a distance of one base, and base qualities are not known. What the work shows at the level of the full study, not this receptor alone: Persistent patients shared more public clonotypes among themselves (around 2,700) than newly diagnosed patients did (nearly 1,000). Persistent disease showed preferential use of TRBV28, TRBJ1-2 and TRBJ2-5, whereas newly diagnosed disease favored TRBV20-1 and TRBJ2-1. The authors noted that the small sample size was a limitation that may lower accuracy. Peripheral blood alone was examined, since thyroid tissue, which constituted the primary lesion, could not be accessed. Sequencing and analysis were limited to the TCR beta chain. Lower TCR Shannon entropy and fewer highly expanded clones were observed in persistent Graves' disease patients than in newly diagnosed patients, which suggested clonal expansion.

The CDR1 and CDR2 encoded by the germline V gene are SGHRS and YFSETQ. Cut back by 0 bases and 3 bases, the V and J ends lie 9 bases apart. The CDR3 numbers 14 residues from cysteine through phenylalanine. The kept DNA is CDR3 alone, 42 bases in frame from the first base. This clonotype was sampled from a female donor with Graves disease. The chain is encoded by TRBV5-1 joined to TRBJ1-1, with the D gene uncertain. Here the sequenced sample was peripheral blood mononuclear cells (PBMCs), taken when the disease was refractory, from a patient treated with antithyroid drugs. The DNA sequence is TGCGCCAGCAGCTTGGAGGGTTACGACACTGAAGCTTTCTTT. Its protein is CASSLEGYDTEAFF. Extended through the reference TRBV5-1 and TRBJ1-1 proteins, this CDR3 yields the full variable domain: KAGVTQTPRYLIKTRGQQVTLSCSPISGHRSVSWYQQTPGQGLQFLFEYFSETQRNKGNFPGRFSGRQFSNSRSEMNVSTLELGDSALYLCASSLEGYDTEAFFGQGTRLTVV.